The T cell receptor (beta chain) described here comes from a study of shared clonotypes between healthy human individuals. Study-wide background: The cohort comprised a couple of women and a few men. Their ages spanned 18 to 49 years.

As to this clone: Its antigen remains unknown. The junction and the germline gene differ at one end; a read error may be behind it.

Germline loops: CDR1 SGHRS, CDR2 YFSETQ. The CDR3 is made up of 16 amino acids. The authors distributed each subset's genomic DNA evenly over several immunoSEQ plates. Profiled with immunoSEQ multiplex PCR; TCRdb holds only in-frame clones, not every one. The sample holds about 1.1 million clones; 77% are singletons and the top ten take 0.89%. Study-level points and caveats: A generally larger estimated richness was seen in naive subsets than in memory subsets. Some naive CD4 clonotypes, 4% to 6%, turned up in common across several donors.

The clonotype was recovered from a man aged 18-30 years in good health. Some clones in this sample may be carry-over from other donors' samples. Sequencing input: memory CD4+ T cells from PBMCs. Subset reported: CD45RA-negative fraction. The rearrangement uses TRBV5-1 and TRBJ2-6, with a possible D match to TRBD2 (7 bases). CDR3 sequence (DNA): TGCGCCAGCAGCTTGCTCGCGGGGGCTGGAGCCAACGTCCTGACTTTC. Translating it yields CASSLLAGAGANVLTF.